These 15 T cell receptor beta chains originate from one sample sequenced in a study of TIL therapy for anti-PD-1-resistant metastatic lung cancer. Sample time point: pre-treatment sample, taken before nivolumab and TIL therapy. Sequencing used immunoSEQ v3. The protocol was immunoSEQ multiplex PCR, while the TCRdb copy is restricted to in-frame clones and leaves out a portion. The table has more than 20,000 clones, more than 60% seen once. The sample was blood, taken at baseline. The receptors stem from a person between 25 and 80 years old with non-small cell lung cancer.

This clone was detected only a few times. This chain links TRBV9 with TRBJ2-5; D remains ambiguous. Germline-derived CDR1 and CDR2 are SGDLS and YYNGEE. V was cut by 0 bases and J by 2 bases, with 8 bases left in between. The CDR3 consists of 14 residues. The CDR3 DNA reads TGTGCCAGCAGCGTAGGGCTGGGGCAAGAGACCCAGTACTTC. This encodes CASSVGLGQETQYF.

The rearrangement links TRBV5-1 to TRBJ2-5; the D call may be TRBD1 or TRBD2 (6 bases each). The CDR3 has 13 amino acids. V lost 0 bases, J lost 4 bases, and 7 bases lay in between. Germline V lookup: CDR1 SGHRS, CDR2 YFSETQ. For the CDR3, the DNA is TGCGCCAGCAGCTTGGAGGGGGGAGAGACCCAGTACTTC. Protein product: CASSLEGGETQYF.

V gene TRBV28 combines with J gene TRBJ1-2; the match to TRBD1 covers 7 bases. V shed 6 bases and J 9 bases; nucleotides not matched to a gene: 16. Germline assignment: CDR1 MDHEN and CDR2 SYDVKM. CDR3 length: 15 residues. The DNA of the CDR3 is TGTGCCAGCAGCCCCACCACAGGGGATTTACGGCGCTACACCTTC. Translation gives CASSPTTGDLRRYTF.

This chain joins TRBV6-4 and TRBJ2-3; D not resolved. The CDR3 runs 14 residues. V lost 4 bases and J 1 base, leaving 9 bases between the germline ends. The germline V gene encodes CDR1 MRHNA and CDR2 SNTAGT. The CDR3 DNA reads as TGTGCCAGCAGTGTCCTTTGGGGCACAGATACGCAGTATTTT. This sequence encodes CASSVLWGTDTQYF.

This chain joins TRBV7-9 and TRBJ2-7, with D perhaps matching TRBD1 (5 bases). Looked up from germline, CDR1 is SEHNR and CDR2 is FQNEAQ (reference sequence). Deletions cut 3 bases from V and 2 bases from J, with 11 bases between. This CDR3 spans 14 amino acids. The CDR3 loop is CASSFDVRAYEQYF. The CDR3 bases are TGTGCCAGCAGCTTCGACGTCAGGGCCTACGAGCAGTACTTC.

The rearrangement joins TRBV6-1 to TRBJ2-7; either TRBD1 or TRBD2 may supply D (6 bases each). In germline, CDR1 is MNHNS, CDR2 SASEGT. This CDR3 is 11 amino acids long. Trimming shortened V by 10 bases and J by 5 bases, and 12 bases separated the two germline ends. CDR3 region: CATGGGHEQYF. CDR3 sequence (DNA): TGTGCCACCGGAGGGGGGCACGAGCAGTACTTC.

CDR3 amino acids: CAWTRGQGRLGTQYF. In DNA, the CDR3 is TGTGCCTGGACTCGTGGACAGGGTCGGTTGGGGACCCAGTACTTC. The V and J genes are TRBV30 and TRBJ2-5, with 8 bases identical to TRBD1. CDR3 length equals 15 residues. Germline values: CDR1 GTSNPN, CDR2 SVGIG (reference sequence). The V gene end was trimmed by 4 bases and the J gene end by 7 bases; junction bases not matched to a gene: 14.

The CDR3 reads CAILPSLTGLWETQYF. Written as DNA, the CDR3 is TGTGCCATCCTGCCATCTTTGACAGGGCTTTGGGAGACCCAGTACTTC. V gene TRBV28 combines with J gene TRBJ2-5; 7 bases line up with TRBD1. CDR3 size: 16 residues. V gave up 10 bases and J gave up 5 bases; unmatched junction bases: 19. Per germline, CDR1 MDHEN and CDR2 SYDVKM.

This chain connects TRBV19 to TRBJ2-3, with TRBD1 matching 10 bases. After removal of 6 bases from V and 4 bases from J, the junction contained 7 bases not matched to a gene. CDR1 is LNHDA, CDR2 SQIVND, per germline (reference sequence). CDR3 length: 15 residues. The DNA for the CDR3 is TGTGCCAGTAGCCAGACAGGGGGCAGGGCAGATACGCAGTATTTT. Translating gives CASSQTGGRADTQYF.

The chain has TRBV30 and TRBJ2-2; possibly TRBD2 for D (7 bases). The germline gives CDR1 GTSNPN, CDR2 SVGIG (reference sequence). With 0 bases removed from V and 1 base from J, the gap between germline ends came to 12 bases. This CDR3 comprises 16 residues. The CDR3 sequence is CAWSVGGVVNTGELFF. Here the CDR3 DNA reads TGTGCCTGGAGTGTAGGGGGGGTGGTGAACACCGGGGAGCTGTTTTTT.

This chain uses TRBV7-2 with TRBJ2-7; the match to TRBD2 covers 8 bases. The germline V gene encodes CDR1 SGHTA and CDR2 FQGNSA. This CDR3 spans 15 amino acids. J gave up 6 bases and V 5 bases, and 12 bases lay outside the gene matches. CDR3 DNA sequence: TGTGCCAGCAGCGCCGGGACTTCCAGCGGGAGCGAGCAGTACTTC. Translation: CASSAGTSSGSEQYF. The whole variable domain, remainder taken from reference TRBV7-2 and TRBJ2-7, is GAGVSQSPSNKVTEKGKDVELRCDPISGHTALYWYRQSLGQGLEFLIYFQGNSAPDKSGLPSDRFSAERTGGSVSTLTIQRTQQEDSAVYLCASSAGTSSGSEQYFGPGTRLTVT.

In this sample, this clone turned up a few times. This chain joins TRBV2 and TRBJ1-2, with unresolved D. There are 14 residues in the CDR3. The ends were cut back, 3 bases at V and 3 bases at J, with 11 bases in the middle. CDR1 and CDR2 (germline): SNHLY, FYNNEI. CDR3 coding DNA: TGTGCCAGCAGTGACATATTTATTGACTATGGCTACACCTTC. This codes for CASSDIFIDYGYTF.

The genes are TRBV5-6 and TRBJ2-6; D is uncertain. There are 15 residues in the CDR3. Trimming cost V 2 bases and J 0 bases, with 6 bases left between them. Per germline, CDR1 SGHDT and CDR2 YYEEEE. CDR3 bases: TGTGCCAGCAGCTTACCAGGCTCTGGGGCCAACGTCCTGACTTTC. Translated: CASSLPGSGANVLTF.

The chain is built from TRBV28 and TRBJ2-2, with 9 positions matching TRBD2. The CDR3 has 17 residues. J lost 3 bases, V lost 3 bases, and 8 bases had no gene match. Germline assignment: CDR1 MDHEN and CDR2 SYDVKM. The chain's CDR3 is CASSLAGLADDTGELFF. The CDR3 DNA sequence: TGTGCCAGCAGTTTGGCGGGACTAGCAGACGACACCGGGGAGCTGTTTTTT.

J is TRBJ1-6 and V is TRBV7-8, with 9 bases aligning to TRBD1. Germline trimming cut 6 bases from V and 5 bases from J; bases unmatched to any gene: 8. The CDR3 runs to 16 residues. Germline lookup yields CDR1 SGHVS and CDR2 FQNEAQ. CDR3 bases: TGTGCCAGCAGGTCGACAGGGGGATCCAATAATTCACCCCTCCACTTT. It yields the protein CASRSTGGSNNSPLHF.